The rows below give T cell receptor beta chains drawn from one sample of a study of cytomegalovirus exposure and HLA in healthy donors. Sequencing used immunoSEQ multiplex PCR; TCRdb keeps in-frame clones, though not all of them. Of 85,000 to 120,000 clones listed, over 70% are singletons. Source material: PBMCs. These receptors came from a male donor in good health and CMV-seropositive. Both conserved end residues are part of each CDR3. The order of the fields is D gene, clone size, V gene, J gene, CDR3 DNA, CDR3 protein. A D gene is named only where the DNA matches it firmly. Rows give clone size only sometimes, using once, few, many, or a class for an expanded clone.

d_gene: .
abundance: once
v_gene: TRBV4-1
j_gene: TRBJ1-5
CDR3nt: TGCGCCAGCAGCCAAGATTTTCCCAGGGGCTATAGCAATCAGCCCCAGCATTTT
CDR3aa: CASSQDFPRGYSNQPQHF

d_gene: .
abundance: .
v_gene: TRBV2
j_gene: TRBJ1-2
CDR3nt: TGTGCCTACCAGACAACGGACTATGGCTACACCTTC
CDR3aa: CAYQTTDYGYTF

d_gene: .
abundance: few
v_gene: TRBV11-2
j_gene: TRBJ2-5
CDR3nt: TGTGCCAGCAGACGCAAACAGACACAAGAGACCCAGTACTTC
CDR3aa: CASRRKQTQETQYF

d_gene: TRBD2
abundance: .
v_gene: TRBV29-1
j_gene: TRBJ2-3
CDR3nt: TGCAGCGTTGGACTAGCGGGAAGCACAGATACGCAGTATTTT
CDR3aa: CSVGLAGSTDTQYF

d_gene: .
abundance: .
v_gene: TRBV27
j_gene: TRBJ2-7
CDR3nt: TGTGCCAGCAGTATCCAATCCTCCTACGAGCAGTACTTC
CDR3aa: CASSIQSSYEQYF

d_gene: .
abundance: few
v_gene: TRBV30
j_gene: TRBJ2-1
CDR3nt: TGTGCCTGGAGTGCAACCGGAAAATCAGGGTGGAATGAGCAGTTCTTC
CDR3aa: CAWSATGKSGWNEQFF

d_gene: TRBD2
abundance: .
v_gene: TRBV7-2
j_gene: TRBJ2-1
CDR3nt: TGTGCCAGCAGCTTAGTTGGTAGCGGGGGGTTAGATGAGCAGTTCTTC
CDR3aa: CASSLVGSGGLDEQFF

d_gene: .
abundance: once
v_gene: TRBV9
j_gene: TRBJ2-7
CDR3nt: TGTGCCAGCAGCCTGGACACCTACGAGCAGTACTTC
CDR3aa: CASSLDTYEQYF

d_gene: TRBD2
abundance: .
v_gene: TRBV6-4
j_gene: TRBJ2-3
CDR3nt: TGTGCCAGCATTTGCGGGGGGGCCATTGGTGCAGATACGCAGTATTTT
CDR3aa: CASICGGAIGADTQYF

d_gene: .
abundance: few
v_gene: TRBV4-1
j_gene: TRBJ1-1
CDR3nt: TGCGCCAGCAGCCAAGACTACGCTGTGGTATTT
CDR3aa: CASSQDYAVVF

d_gene: .
abundance: .
v_gene: TRBV7-9
j_gene: TRBJ1-1
CDR3nt: TGTGCCAGCAGCTTAGCGGGGGGGTCCAACACTGAAGCTTTCTTT
CDR3aa: CASSLAGGSNTEAFF

d_gene: .
abundance: .
v_gene: TRBV19
j_gene: TRBJ2-5
CDR3nt: TGTGCCAGTAGTGTTGGGGGCCGGGGAGAGACCCAGTACTTC
CDR3aa: CASSVGGRGETQYF

d_gene: TRBD1
abundance: .
v_gene: TRBV6-5
j_gene: TRBJ1-3
CDR3nt: TGTGCCAGCAGTTTCGGACAGGGGAGAAACACCATATATTTT
CDR3aa: CASSFGQGRNTIYF

d_gene: .
abundance: few
v_gene: TRBV18
j_gene: TRBJ1-4
CDR3nt: TGTGCCAGCTCACCAGCCCGGACTAATGAAAAACTGTTTTTT
CDR3aa: CASSPARTNEKLFF

d_gene: TRBD1
abundance: .
v_gene: TRBV29-1
j_gene: TRBJ2-5
CDR3nt: TGCAGCGTGAGGGGACAGGGAGGGGAGACCCAGTACTTC
CDR3aa: CSVRGQGGETQYF

d_gene: TRBD2
abundance: .
v_gene: TRBV4-2
j_gene: TRBJ2-1
CDR3nt: TGTGCCAGCAGCCAGTCAGGCGGGGGGGGAGGTGAGCAGTTCTTC
CDR3aa: CASSQSGGGGGEQFF

d_gene: TRBD1
abundance: .
v_gene: TRBV29-1
j_gene: TRBJ2-3
CDR3nt: TGCAGCGTTGAGACAGGGACGGATACGCAGTATTTT
CDR3aa: CSVETGTDTQYF

d_gene: .
abundance: .
v_gene: TRBV6-5
j_gene: TRBJ2-7
CDR3nt: TGTGCCAGCAGCCCCTCAACAGGAGTGCAGTACTTC
CDR3aa: CASSPSTGVQYF

d_gene: .
abundance: .
v_gene: TRBV2
j_gene: TRBJ2-7
CDR3nt: TGTGCCAGCAGCCCGGCAGGGACTGTCGGCTACGAGCAGTACTTC
CDR3aa: CASSPAGTVGYEQYF

d_gene: TRBD2
abundance: .
v_gene: TRBV7-8
j_gene: TRBJ2-5
CDR3nt: TGTGCCAGCAGCTTGACTAGCGGCGAGGGTGAGACCCAGTACTTC
CDR3aa: CASSLTSGEGETQYF

d_gene: TRBD1
abundance: few
v_gene: TRBV4-2
j_gene: TRBJ2-5
CDR3nt: TGTGCCAGCAGCCAAACAGGGGGAGAAGAGACCCAGTACTTC
CDR3aa: CASSQTGGEETQYF

d_gene: .
abundance: once
v_gene: TRBV9
j_gene: TRBJ2-2
CDR3nt: TGTGCCAGCACCCAGGTTACAGGGCCTAACACCGGGGAGCTGTTTTTT
CDR3aa: CASTQVTGPNTGELFF

d_gene: .
abundance: .
v_gene: TRBV28
j_gene: TRBJ1-5
CDR3nt: TGTGCCAGCACCCCCCGTGACAGTAGCAATCAGCCCCAGCATTTT
CDR3aa: CASTPRDSSNQPQHF

d_gene: TRBD1
abundance: .
v_gene: TRBV28
j_gene: TRBJ1-2
CDR3nt: TGTGCCAGCAGGACAGGGGGAAACTATGGCTACACCTTC
CDR3aa: CASRTGGNYGYTF

d_gene: .
abundance: .
v_gene: TRBV30
j_gene: TRBJ2-1
CDR3nt: TGTGCCTGGAGTGTACAACGGGAGTGGGGTGAGCAGTTCTTC
CDR3aa: CAWSVQREWGEQFF

d_gene: .
abundance: .
v_gene: TRBV30
j_gene: TRBJ2-3
CDR3nt: TGTGCCTGGAGTGCCAACACGGGGGATACGCAGTATTTT
CDR3aa: CAWSANTGDTQYF

d_gene: TRBD2
abundance: few
v_gene: TRBV5-4
j_gene: TRBJ2-2
CDR3nt: TGTGCCAGCAGCCCAACAAGCGGGGGTACCGGGGAGCTGTTTTTT
CDR3aa: CASSPTSGGTGELFF

d_gene: .
abundance: large
v_gene: TRBV6-4
j_gene: TRBJ2-1
CDR3nt: TGTGCCAGCAGTCCCGTGCCGAGCTCCTACAATGAGCAGTTCTTC
CDR3aa: CASSPVPSSYNEQFF

d_gene: .
abundance: .
v_gene: TRBV6-5
j_gene: TRBJ2-2
CDR3nt: TGTGCCAGCAGAGACCGGGACACCGGGGAGCTGTTTTTT
CDR3aa: CASRDRDTGELFF

d_gene: TRBD1
abundance: .
v_gene: TRBV6-6
j_gene: TRBJ2-3
CDR3nt: TGTGCCAGCAGTCCGGGACAGAGCACAGATACGCAGTATTTT
CDR3aa: CASSPGQSTDTQYF

d_gene: .
abundance: .
v_gene: TRBV4-2
j_gene: TRBJ1-4
CDR3nt: TGTGCCAGCAGCCAAGATCTTAGGGACACCCGGCCGAATGAAAAACTGTTTTTT
CDR3aa: CASSQDLRDTRPNEKLFF

d_gene: .
abundance: .
v_gene: TRBV20-1
j_gene: TRBJ1-2
CDR3nt: TGCAGTGCCCGGGATGATTCGGGCTACACCTTC
CDR3aa: CSARDDSGYTF

d_gene: TRBD1
abundance: .
v_gene: TRBV5-1
j_gene: TRBJ1-1
CDR3nt: TGCGCCAGCAGCTTTTCCGGGACAGGGATGAACACTGAAGCTTTCTTT
CDR3aa: CASSFSGTGMNTEAFF

d_gene: TRBD2
abundance: few
v_gene: TRBV9
j_gene: TRBJ2-7
CDR3nt: TGTGCCAGCAGCGTAGACGGGGGGGCCTCCTACGAGCAGTACTTC
CDR3aa: CASSVDGGASYEQYF

d_gene: .
abundance: .
v_gene: TRBV29-1
j_gene: TRBJ2-7
CDR3nt: TGCAGCGTCTCCGGGAAAGCTTACGAGCAGTACTTC
CDR3aa: CSVSGKAYEQYF

d_gene: TRBD1
abundance: .
v_gene: TRBV4-3
j_gene: TRBJ1-1
CDR3nt: TGCGCCAGCAGCCCTAGAGGGGGCATGAACACTGAAGCTTTCTTT
CDR3aa: CASSPRGGMNTEAFF

d_gene: TRBD1
abundance: .
v_gene: TRBV7-2
j_gene: TRBJ1-2
CDR3nt: TGTGCCAGCAGCTTAGGCCAAGGACAGGGACTTTCTGGCTACACCTTC
CDR3aa: CASSLGQGQGLSGYTF

d_gene: .
abundance: .
v_gene: TRBV11-2
j_gene: TRBJ2-1
CDR3nt: TGTGCCAGCAGCTCCCGTGGGGCGAGCCTTGAGCAGTTCTTC
CDR3aa: CASSSRGASLEQFF

d_gene: TRBD1
abundance: .
v_gene: TRBV18
j_gene: TRBJ1-5
CDR3nt: TGTGCCAGCTCACGGACAGGGGGCGCAGGGCAGCCCCAGCATTTT
CDR3aa: CASSRTGGAGQPQHF

d_gene: .
abundance: .
v_gene: TRBV19
j_gene: TRBJ1-5
CDR3nt: TGTGCCAGTAGTCTTAGCTCAAACGGCCAGCCCCAGCATTTT
CDR3aa: CASSLSSNGQPQHF

d_gene: .
abundance: few
v_gene: TRBV28
j_gene: TRBJ2-6
CDR3nt: TGTGCCAGCAGTACCTTCGCGGGTTCTGGGGCCAACGTCCTGACTTTC
CDR3aa: CASSTFAGSGANVLTF

d_gene: .
abundance: .
v_gene: TRBV6-5
j_gene: TRBJ1-1
CDR3nt: TGTGCCAGCAGTATAGCGGGACCGCAGAACACTGAAGCTTTCTTT
CDR3aa: CASSIAGPQNTEAFF

d_gene: TRBD1
abundance: .
v_gene: TRBV19
j_gene: TRBJ1-1
CDR3nt: TGTGCCAGTAGTATCGGGACAGGGAGTCGGGGCACTGAAGCTTTCTTT
CDR3aa: CASSIGTGSRGTEAFF

d_gene: TRBD1
abundance: .
v_gene: TRBV4-1
j_gene: TRBJ1-5
CDR3nt: TGCGCCAGCAGCCACGGGACAGCAAGCAATCAGCCCCAGCATTTT
CDR3aa: CASSHGTASNQPQHF

d_gene: .
abundance: .
v_gene: TRBV6-5
j_gene: TRBJ1-3
CDR3nt: TGTGCCAGCAGTTCCCCGGACAGCTCTGGAAACACCATATATTTT
CDR3aa: CASSSPDSSGNTIYF

d_gene: .
abundance: .
v_gene: TRBV6-1
j_gene: TRBJ1-2
CDR3nt: TGTGCCAGCAGTGTTTCCGGGTTGGGCTACACCTTC
CDR3aa: CASSVSGLGYTF

d_gene: TRBD2
abundance: .
v_gene: TRBV29-1
j_gene: TRBJ2-5
CDR3nt: TGCAGCGTTGATGGGGGTCGGAGCGGGGGTCAAGAGACCCAGTACTTC
CDR3aa: CSVDGGRSGGQETQYF

d_gene: TRBD2
abundance: few
v_gene: TRBV9
j_gene: TRBJ2-5
CDR3nt: TGTGCCAGCAGCATCGGGACTAGCAGGGAGACCCAGTACTTC
CDR3aa: CASSIGTSRETQYF

d_gene: .
abundance: .
v_gene: TRBV5-1
j_gene: TRBJ2-1
CDR3nt: TGCGCCAGCAGCTTCTTAAACAGGGACAATGAGCAGTTCTTC
CDR3aa: CASSFLNRDNEQFF

d_gene: TRBD2
abundance: .
v_gene: TRBV29-1
j_gene: TRBJ2-7
CDR3nt: TGCAGCGTTGGTCGGGAGGGATACGAGCAGTACTTC
CDR3aa: CSVGREGYEQYF

d_gene: .
abundance: .
v_gene: TRBV9
j_gene: TRBJ2-1
CDR3nt: TGTGCCAGCAGCGTAAATAGAAACAATGAGCAGTTCTTC
CDR3aa: CASSVNRNNEQFF

d_gene: .
abundance: .
v_gene: TRBV19
j_gene: TRBJ2-2
CDR3nt: TGTGCCAGTAGTGCCGGACTGTACACCGGGGAGCTGTTTTTT
CDR3aa: CASSAGLYTGELFF

d_gene: .
abundance: once
v_gene: TRBV10-3
j_gene: TRBJ1-6
CDR3nt: TGTGCCATCAGTGAGTCAGGGGCCAGCAATTCACCCCTCAACTTT
CDR3aa: CAISESGASNSPLNF

d_gene: .
abundance: once
v_gene: TRBV7-9
j_gene: TRBJ2-6
CDR3nt: TGTGCCAGCAGTTTTACAGGGAGCTCTGGGGCCAACGTCCTGACTTTC
CDR3aa: CASSFTGSSGANVLTF

d_gene: .
abundance: .
v_gene: TRBV18
j_gene: TRBJ2-7
CDR3nt: TGTGCCAGCTCACCATCCTCCGGGTACGAGCAGTACTTC
CDR3aa: CASSPSSGYEQYF